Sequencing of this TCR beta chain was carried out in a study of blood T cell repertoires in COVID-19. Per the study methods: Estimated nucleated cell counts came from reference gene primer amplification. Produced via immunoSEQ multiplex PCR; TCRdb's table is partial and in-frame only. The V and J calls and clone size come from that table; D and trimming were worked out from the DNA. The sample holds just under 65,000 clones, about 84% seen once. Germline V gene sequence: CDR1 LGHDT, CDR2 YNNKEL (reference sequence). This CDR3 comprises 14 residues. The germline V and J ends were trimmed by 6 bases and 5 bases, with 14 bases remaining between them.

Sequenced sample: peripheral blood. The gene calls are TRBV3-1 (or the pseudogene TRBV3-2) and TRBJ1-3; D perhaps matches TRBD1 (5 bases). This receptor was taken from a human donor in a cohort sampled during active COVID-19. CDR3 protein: CASRMKGSRNTIYF. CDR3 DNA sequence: TGTGCCAGCAGAATGAAGGGGTCGAGAAACACCATATATTTT.